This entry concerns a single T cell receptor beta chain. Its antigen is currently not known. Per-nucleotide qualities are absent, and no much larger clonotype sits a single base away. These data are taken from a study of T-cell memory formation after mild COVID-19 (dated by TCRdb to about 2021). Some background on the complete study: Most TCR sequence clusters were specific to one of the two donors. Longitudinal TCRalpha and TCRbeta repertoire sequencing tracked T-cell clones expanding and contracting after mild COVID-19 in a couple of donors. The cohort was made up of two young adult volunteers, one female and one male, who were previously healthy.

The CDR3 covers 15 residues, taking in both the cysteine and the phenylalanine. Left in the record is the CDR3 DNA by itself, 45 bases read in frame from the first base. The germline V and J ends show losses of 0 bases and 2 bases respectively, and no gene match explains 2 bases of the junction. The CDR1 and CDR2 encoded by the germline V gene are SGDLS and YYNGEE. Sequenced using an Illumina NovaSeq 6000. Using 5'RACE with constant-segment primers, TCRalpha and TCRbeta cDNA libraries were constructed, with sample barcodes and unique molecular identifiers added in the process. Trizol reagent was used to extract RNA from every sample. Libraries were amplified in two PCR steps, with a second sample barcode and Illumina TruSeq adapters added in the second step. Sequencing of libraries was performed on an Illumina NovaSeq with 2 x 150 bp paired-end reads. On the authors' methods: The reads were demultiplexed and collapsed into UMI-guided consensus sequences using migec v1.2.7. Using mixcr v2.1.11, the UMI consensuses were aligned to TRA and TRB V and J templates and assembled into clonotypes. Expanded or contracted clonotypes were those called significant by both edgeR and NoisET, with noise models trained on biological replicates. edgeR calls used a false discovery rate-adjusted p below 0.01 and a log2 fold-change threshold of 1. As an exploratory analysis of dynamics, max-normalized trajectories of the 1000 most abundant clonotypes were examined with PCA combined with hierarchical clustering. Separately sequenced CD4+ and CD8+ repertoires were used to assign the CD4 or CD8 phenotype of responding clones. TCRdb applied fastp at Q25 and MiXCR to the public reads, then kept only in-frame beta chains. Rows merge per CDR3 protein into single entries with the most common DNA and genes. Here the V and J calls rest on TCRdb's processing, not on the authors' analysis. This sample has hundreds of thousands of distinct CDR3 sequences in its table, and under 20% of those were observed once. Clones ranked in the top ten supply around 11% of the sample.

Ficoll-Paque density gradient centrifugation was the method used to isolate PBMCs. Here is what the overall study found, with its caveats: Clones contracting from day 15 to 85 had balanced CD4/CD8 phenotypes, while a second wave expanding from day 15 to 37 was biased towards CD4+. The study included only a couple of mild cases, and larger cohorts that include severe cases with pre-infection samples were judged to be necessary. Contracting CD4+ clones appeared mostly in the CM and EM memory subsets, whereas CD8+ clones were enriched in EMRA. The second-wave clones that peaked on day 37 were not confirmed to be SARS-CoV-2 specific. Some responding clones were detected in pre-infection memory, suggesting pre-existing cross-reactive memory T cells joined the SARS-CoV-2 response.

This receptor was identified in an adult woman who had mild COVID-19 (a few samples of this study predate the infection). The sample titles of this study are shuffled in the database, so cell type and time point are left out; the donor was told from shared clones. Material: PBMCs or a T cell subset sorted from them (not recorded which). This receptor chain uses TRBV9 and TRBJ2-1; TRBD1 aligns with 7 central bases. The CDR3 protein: CASSVDRGTYNEQFF. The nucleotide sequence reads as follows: TGTGCCAGCAGCGTAGACAGGGGAACCTACAATGAGCAGTTCTTC.